This T cell receptor beta chain was profiled in a study of cytomegalovirus exposure and HLA in healthy donors. This clone was seen more than once but under ten times. The PCR was carried out with 60 Vbeta primers and 13 Jbeta primers. Sequencing was performed with immunoSEQ multiplex PCR; in TCRdb, only in-frame clones are kept and a portion is missing. The table records 100,000 to 150,000 clones, 10% of them present only once. V lost 2 bases, J lost 3 bases, and 4 bases stayed unmatched. The CDR3 contains 14 residues. The germline V gene encodes CDR1 SGHNT and CDR2 YYREEE (reference sequence). Sequencing was performed on PBMCs. The gene calls are TRBV5-4 and TRBJ1-2; the match to TRBD1 covers 7 bases. The receptor's source is a woman aged 18-29 years in good health and CMV-seropositive. The CDR3 sequence is CASSLIGTDYGYTF. The DNA for the CDR3 is TGTGCCAGCAGCTTAATTGGGACAGACTATGGCTACACCTTC. The whole variable domain, remainder taken from reference TRBV5-4 and TRBJ1-2, is ETGVTQSPTHLIKTRGQQVTLRCSSQSGHNTVSWYQQALGQGPQFIFQYYREEENGRGNFPPRFSGLQFPNYSSELNVNALELDDSALYLCASSLIGTDYGYTFGSGTRLTVV.